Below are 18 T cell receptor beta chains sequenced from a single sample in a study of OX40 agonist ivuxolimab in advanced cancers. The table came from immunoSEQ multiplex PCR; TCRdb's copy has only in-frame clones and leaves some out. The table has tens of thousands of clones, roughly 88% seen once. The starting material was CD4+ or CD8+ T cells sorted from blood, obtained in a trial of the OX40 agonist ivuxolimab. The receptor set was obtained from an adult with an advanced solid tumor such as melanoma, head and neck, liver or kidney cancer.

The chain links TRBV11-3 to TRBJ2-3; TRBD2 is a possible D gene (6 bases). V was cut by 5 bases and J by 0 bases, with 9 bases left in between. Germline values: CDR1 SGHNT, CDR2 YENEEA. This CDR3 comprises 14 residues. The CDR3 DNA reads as TGTGCCAGCAGCCCGGGACTCAGCACAGATACGCAGTATTTT. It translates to CASSPGLSTDTQYF.

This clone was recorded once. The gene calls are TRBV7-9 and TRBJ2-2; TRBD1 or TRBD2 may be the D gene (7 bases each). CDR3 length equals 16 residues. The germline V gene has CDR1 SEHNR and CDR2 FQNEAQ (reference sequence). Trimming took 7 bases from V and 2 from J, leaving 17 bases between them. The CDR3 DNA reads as TGTGCCAGCATCCCGGGGAGGGACAGCAACACCGGGGAGCTGTTTTTT. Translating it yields CASIPGRDSNTGELFF.

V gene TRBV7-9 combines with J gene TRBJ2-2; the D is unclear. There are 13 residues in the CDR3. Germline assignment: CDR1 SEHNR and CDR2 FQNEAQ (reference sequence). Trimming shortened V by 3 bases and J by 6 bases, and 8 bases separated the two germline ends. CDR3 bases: TGTGCCAGCAGCTTGAAGTATGCCGGGGAGCTGTTTTTT. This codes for CASSLKYAGELFF. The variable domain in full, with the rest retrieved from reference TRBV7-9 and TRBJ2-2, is DTGVSQNPRHKITKRGQNVTFRCDPISEHNRLYWYRQTLGQGPEFLTYFQNEAQLEKSRLLSDRFSAERPKGSFSTLEIQRTEQGDSAMYLCASSLKYAGELFFGEGSRLTVL.

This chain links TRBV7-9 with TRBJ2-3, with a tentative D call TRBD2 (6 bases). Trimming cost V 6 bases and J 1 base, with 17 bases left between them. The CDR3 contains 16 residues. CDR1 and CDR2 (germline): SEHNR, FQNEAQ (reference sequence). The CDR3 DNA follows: TGTGCCAGCAGTTTAACGGTCCCGGGGGGCACAGATACGCAGTATTTT. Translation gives CASSLTVPGGTDTQYF.

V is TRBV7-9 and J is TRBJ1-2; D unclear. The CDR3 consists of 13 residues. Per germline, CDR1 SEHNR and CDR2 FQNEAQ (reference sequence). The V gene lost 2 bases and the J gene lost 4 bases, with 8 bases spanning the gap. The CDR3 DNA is TGTGCCAGCAGCTTACCCGACACCTATGGCTACACCTTC. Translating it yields CASSLPDTYGYTF.

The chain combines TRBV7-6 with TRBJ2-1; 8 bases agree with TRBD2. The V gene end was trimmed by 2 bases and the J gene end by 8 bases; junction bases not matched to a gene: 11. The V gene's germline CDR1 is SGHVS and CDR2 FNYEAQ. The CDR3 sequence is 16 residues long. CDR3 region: CASSLTSAGAWDEQFF. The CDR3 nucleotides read TGTGCCAGCAGCTTAACTTCAGCGGGAGCCTGGGATGAGCAGTTCTTC.

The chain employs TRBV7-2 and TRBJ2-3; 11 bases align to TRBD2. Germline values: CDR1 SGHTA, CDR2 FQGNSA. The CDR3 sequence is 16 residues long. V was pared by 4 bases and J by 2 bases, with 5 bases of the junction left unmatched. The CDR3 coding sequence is TGTGCCAGCAGCTCAGGGACTAGCGGCCTCACAGATACGCAGTATTTT. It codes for CASSSGTSGLTDTQYF.

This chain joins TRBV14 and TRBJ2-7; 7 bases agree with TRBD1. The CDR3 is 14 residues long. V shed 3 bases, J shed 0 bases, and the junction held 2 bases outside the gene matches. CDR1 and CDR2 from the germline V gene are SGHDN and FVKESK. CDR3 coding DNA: TGTGCCAGCAGCCAGGGGACAGCCTCCTACGAGCAGTACTTC. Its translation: CASSQGTASYEQYF.

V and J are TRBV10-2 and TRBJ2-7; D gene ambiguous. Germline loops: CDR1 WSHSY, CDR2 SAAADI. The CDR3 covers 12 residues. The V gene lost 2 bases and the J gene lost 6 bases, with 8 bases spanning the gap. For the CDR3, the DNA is TGCGCCAGCAGTGAGGTGGTCGGCGAGCAGTACTTC. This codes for CASSEVVGEQYF.

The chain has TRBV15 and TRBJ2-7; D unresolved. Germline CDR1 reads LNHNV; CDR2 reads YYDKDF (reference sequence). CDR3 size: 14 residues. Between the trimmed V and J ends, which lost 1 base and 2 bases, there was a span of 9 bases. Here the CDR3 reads CATSRVGTAYEQYF. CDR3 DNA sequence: TGTGCCACCAGCAGAGTGGGCACAGCCTACGAGCAGTACTTC.

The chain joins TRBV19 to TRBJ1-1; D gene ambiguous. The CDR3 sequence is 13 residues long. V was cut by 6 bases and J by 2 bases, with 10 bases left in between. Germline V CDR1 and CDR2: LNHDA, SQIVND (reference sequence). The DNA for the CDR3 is TGTGCCAGTAGGATAACAGTAAACACTGAAGCTTTCTTT. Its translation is CASRITVNTEAFF.

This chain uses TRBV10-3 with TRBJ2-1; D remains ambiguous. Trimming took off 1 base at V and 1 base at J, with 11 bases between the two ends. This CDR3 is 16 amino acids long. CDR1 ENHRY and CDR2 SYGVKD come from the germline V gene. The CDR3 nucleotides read TGTGCCATCAGTGAGTTGGTGGGCCTTTCCTACAATGAGCAGTTCTTC. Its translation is CAISELVGLSYNEQFF.

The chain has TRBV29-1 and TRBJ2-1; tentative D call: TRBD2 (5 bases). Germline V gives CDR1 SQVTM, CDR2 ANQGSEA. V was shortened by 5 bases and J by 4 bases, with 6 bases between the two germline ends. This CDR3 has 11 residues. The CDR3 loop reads CSVTSYNEQFF. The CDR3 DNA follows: TGCAGCGTTACTAGTTACAATGAGCAGTTCTTC.

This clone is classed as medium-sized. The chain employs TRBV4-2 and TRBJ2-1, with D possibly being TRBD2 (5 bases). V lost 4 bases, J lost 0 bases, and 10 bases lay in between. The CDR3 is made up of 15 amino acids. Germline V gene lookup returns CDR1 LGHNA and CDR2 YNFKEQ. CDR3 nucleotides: TGTGCCAGCAGCCCCTTGGGGAGCTCCTACAATGAGCAGTTCTTC. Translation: CASSPLGSSYNEQFF.

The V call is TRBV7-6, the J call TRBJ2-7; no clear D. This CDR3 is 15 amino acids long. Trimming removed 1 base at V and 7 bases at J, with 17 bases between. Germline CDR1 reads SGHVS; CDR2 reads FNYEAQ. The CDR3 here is CASSLEGTPPWEQYF. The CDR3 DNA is TGTGCCAGCAGCTTAGAGGGTACTCCTCCGTGGGAGCAGTACTTC.

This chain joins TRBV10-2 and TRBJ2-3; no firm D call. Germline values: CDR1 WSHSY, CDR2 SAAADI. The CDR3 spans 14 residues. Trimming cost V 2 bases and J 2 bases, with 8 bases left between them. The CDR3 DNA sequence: TGCGCCAGCAGTGAGCTTTACTACACAGATACGCAGTATTTT. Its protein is CASSELYYTDTQYF.

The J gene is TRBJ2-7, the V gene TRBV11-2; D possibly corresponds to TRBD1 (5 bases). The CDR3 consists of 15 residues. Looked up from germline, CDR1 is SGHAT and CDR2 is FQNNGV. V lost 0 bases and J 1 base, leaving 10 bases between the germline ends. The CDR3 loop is CASSLDRERSYEQYF. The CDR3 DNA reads TGTGCCAGCAGCTTAGACAGGGAACGATCCTACGAGCAGTACTTC.

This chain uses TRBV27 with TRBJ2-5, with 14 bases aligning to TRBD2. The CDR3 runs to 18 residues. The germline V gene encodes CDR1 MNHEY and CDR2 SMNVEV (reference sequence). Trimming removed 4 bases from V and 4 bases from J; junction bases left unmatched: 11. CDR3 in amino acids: CASSSIPGLAGAAETQYF. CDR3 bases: TGTGCCAGCAGTTCCATTCCGGGACTAGCGGGAGCTGCAGAGACCCAGTACTTC.